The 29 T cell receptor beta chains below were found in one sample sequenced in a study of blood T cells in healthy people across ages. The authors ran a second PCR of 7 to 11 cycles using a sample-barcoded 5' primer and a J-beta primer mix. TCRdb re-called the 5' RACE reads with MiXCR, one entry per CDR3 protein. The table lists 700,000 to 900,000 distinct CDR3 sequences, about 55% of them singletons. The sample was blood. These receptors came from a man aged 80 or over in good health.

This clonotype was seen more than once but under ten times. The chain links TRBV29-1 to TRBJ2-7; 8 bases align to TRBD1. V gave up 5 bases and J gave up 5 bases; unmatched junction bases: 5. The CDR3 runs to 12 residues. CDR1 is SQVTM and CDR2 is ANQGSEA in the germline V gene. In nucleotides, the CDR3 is TGCAGCGTTTCTTACAGGGGGAACGAGCAGTACTTC. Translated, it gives CSVSYRGNEQYF.

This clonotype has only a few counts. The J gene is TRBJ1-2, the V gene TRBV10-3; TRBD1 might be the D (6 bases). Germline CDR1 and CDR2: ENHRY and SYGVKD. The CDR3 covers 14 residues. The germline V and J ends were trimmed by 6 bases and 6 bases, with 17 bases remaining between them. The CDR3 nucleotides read TGTGCCATCAGGCCCAGGACAGATCTCAATGGCTACACCTTC. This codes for CAIRPRTDLNGYTF.

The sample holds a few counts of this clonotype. CDR3 region: CGGRITSYNEQFF. The CDR3 DNA sequence: TGCGGCGGGCGGATAACCTCCTACAATGAGCAGTTCTTC. The chain is built from TRBV29-1 and TRBJ2-1; D may be TRBD2 (5 bases). The CDR3 length is 13 residues. Germline CDR1 SQVTM, CDR2 ANQGSEA.

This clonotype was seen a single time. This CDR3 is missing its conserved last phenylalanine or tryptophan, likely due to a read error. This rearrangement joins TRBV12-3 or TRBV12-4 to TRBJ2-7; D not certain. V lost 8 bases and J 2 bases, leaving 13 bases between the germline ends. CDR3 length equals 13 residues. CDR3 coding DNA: TGTGCCAGCGCCCGGAACGCTGCCTACGAGCAGTACTTA. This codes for CASARNAAYEQYL.

The CDR3 here is CSAQPGIYGYTF. The CDR3 DNA sequence: TGCAGTGCCCAGCCAGGGATCTATGGCTACACCTTC. The chain recombines TRBV20-1 with TRBJ1-2; possibly TRBD1 for D (5 bases). Trimming shortened V by 6 bases and J by 4 bases, and 12 bases separated the two germline ends. In germline, CDR1 is DFQATT, CDR2 SNEGSKA (reference sequence). The CDR3 has 12 amino acids.

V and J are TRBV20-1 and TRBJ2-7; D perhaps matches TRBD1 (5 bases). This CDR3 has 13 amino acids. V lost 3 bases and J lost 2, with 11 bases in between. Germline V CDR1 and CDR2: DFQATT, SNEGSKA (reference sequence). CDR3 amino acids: CSASNRQTYEQYF. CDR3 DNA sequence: TGCAGTGCTAGCAACAGGCAAACCTACGAGCAGTACTTC.

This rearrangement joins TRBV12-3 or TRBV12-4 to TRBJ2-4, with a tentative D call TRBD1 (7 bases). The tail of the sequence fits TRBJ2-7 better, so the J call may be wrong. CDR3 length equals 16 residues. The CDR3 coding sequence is TGTGCCAGCATCCCCCCCGGGGGCAGGGGGTCGTACGAGCAGTACTTC. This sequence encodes CASIPPGGRGSYEQYF.

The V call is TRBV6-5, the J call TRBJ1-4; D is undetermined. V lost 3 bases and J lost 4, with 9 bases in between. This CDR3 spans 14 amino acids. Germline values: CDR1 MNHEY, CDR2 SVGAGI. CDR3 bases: TGTGCCAGCAGTTATTCGGGAATTAATGAAAAACTGTTTTTT. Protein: CASSYSGINEKLFF.

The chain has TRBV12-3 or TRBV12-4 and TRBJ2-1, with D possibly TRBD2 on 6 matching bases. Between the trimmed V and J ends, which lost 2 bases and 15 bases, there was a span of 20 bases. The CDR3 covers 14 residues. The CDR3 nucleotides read TGTGCCAGCAGTTTAAGTGGACTACCTACTGGTGGGTTCTTC. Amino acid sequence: CASSLSGLPTGGFF.

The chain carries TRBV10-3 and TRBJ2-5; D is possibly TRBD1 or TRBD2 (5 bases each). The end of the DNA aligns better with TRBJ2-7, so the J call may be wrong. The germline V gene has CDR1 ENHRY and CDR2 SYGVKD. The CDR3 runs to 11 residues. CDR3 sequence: CAISGGTEQYF. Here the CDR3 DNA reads TGTGCCATCAGTGGGGGGACCGAGCAGTACTTC.

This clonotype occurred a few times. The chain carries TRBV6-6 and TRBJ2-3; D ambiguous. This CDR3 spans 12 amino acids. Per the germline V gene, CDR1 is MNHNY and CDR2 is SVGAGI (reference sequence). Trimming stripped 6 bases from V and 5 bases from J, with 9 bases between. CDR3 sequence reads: CASSPMGDTQYF. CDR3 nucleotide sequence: TGTGCCAGCAGCCCCATGGGAGATACGCAGTATTTT.

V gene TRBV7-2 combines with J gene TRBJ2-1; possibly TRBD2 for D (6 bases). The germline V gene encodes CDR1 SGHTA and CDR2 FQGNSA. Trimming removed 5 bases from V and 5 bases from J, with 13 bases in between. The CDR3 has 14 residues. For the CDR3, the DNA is TGTGCCAGCAGCCCCTTTGGAGGGCACAATGAGCAGTTCTTC. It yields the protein CASSPFGGHNEQFF. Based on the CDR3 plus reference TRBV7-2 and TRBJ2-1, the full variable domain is GAGVSQSPSNKVTEKGKDVELRCDPISGHTALYWYRQSLGQGLEFLIYFQGNSAPDKSGLPSDRFSAERTGGSVSTLTIQRTQQEDSAVYLCASSPFGGHNEQFFGPGTRLTVL.

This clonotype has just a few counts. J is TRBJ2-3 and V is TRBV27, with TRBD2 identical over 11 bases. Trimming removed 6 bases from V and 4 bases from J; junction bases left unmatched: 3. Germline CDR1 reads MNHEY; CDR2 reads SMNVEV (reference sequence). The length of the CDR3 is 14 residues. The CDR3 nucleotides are TGTGCCAGCAGACTAGCGGGAGTCCCAGATACGCAGTATTTT. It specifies CASRLAGVPDTQYF.

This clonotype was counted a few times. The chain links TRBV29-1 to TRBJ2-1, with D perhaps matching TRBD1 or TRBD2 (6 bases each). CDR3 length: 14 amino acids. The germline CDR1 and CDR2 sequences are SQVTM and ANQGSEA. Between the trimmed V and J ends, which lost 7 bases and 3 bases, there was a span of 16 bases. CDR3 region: CSALRGTYYNEQFF. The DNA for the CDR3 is TGCAGCGCCCTAAGGGGGACTTACTACAATGAGCAGTTCTTC.

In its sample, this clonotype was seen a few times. The CDR3 here is CSAARLVGETQYF. The DNA for the CDR3 is TGCAGTGCTGCCAGACTAGTGGGAGAGACCCAGTACTTC. V and J are TRBV20-1 and TRBJ2-7, with D possibly being TRBD2 (6 bases). The J call is uncertain, as TRBJ2-5 better fits the DNA end. CDR1 and CDR2 (germline): DFQATT, SNEGSKA (reference sequence). The length of the CDR3 is 13 residues.

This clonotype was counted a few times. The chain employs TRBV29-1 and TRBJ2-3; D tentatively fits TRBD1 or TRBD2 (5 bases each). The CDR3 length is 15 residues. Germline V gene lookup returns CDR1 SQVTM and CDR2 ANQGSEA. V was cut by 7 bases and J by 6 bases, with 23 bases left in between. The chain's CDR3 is CSGGGSGQAVDTQYF. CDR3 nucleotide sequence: TGCAGCGGTGGGGGTTCGGGGCAGGCAGTGGATACGCAGTATTTT.

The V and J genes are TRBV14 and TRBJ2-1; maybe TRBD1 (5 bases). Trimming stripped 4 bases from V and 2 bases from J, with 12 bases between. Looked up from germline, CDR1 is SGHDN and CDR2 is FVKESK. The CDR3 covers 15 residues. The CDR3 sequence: CASSPDTGTYNEQFF. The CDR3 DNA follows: TGTGCCAGCAGCCCGGACACAGGAACCTACAATGAGCAGTTCTTC.

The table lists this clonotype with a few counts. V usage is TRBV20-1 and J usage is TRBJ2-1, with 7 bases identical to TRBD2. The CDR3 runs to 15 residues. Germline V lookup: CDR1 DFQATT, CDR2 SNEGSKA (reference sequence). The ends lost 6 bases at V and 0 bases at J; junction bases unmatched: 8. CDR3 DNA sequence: TGCAGTGCAGTGGGAGGGGCGGACTCCTACAATGAGCAGTTCTTC. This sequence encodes CSAVGGADSYNEQFF.

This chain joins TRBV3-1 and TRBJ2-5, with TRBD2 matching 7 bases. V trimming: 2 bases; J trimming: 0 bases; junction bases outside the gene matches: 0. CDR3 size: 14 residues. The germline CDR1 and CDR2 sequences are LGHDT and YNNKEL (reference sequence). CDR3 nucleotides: TGTGCCAGCAGCCAACTAGCGGACCAAGAGACCCAGTACTTC. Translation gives CASSQLADQETQYF.

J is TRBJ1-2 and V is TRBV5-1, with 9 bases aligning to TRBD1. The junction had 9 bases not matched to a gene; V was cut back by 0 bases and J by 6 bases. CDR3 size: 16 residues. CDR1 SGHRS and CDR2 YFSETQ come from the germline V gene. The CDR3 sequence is CASSLALTGGADGYTF. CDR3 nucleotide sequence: TGCGCCAGCAGCTTGGCCCTCACAGGGGGCGCGGATGGCTACACCTTC.

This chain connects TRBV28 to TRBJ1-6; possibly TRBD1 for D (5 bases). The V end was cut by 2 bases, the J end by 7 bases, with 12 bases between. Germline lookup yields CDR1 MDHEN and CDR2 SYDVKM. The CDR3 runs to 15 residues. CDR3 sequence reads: CASSLMLQANSPLHF. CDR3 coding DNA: TGTGCCAGCAGTTTAATGCTACAGGCCAATTCACCCCTCCACTTT.

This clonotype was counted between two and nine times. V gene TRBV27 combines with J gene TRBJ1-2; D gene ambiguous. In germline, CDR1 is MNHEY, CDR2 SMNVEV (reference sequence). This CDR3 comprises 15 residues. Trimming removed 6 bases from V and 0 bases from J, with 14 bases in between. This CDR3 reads CASSPGYSSNYGYTF. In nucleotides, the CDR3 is TGTGCCAGCAGCCCGGGTTACTCTTCTAACTATGGCTACACCTTC.

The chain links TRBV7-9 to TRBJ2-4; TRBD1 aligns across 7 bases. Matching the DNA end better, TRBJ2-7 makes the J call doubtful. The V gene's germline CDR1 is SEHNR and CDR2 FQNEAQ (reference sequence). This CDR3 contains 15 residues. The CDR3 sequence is CASSFYRGPIYEQYF. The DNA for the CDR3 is TGTGCCAGCAGCTTCTACAGGGGACCCATCTACGAGCAGTACTTC.

The CDR3: CASRPQVNYGYTF. CDR3 bases: TGTGCCAGCAGGCCACAGGTTAACTATGGCTACACCTTC. V and J are TRBV28 and TRBJ1-2; D may be TRBD1 (5 bases). Germline V CDR1 and CDR2: MDHEN, SYDVKM. The CDR3 contains 13 residues. Trimming left V 6 bases short and J 1 base short, with 9 bases between.

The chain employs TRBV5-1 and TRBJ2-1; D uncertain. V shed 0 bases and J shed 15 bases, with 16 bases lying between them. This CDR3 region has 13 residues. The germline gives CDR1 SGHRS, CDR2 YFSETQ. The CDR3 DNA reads TGCGCCAGCAGCTTGGCCCCGGAAGGCGTAGGGTTCTTC. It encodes CASSLAPEGVGFF.

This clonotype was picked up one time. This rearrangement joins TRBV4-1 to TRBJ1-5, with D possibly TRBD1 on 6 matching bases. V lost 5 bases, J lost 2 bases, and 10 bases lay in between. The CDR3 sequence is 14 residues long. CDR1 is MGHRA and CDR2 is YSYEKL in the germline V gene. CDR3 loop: CASSTGAGNQPQHF. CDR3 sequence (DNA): TGCGCCAGCAGCACGGGGGCCGGCAATCAGCCCCAGCATTTT.

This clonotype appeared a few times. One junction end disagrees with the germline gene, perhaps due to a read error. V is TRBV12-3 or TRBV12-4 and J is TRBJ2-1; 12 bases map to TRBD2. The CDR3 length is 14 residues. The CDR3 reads CASSGLAGYNEPFF. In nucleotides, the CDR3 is TGTGCCAGCAGTGGACTAGCGGGGTACAATGAGCCGTTCTTC.

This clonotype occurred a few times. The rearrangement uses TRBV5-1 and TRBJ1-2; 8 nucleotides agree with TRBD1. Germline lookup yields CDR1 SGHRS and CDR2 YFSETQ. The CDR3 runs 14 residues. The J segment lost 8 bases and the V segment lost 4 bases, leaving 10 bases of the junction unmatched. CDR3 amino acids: CASSASRQGSGYTF. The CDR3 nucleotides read TGCGCCAGCAGCGCCTCCCGACAGGGGTCCGGCTACACCTTC. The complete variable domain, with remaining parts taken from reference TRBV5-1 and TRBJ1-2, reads KAGVTQTPRYLIKTRGQQVTLSCSPISGHRSVSWYQQTPGQGLQFLFEYFSETQRNKGNFPGRFSGRQFSNSRSEMNVSTLELGDSALYLCASSASRQGSGYTFGSGTRLTVV.

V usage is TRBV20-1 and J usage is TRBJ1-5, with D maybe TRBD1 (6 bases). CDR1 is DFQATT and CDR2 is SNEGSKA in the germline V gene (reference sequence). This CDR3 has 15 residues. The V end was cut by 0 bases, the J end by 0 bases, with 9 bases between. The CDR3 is CSARDRGNSNQPQHF. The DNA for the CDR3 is TGCAGTGCTAGAGACAGGGGAAATAGCAATCAGCCCCAGCATTTT.